The sequence of this T cell receptor beta chain was determined in a study of T cells in Graves' hyperthyroidism and ophthalmopathy. TCR beta CDR3 sequences were amplified from RNA transcripts. Primed by the HTBI set, a first-round RT-PCR was run on the TCR CDR3. A single record per CDR3 protein comes from TCRdb applying MiXCR to the multiplex PCR reads. The sample has 530,000 or so distinct CDR3 sequences, around a quarter seen once. The trim removed 10 bases at V and 6 bases at J, leaving 15 bases unmatched. There are 15 residues in the CDR3. Germline values: CDR1 ENHRY, CDR2 SYGVKD. Patients with ophthalmopathy all had a Clinical Activity Score of at least 3, a NOSPECS grade of at least 4 and duration under 3 months. This clonotype was detected ten times or more. The antigen remains unidentified. Overall study findings and caveats: Most clonotypes expanded in thyroid above 0.001 were likewise present in blood. A model using 13 V-J features told ophthalmopathy apart from stable hyperthyroidism.

Sequencing was done on a sample of blood. The receptor's source is a woman aged 30 to 39 with Graves' ophthalmopathy. This rearrangement joins TRBV10-3 to TRBJ2-7, with TRBD2 identical over 10 bases. CDR3 nucleotides: TGTGCCACAGGGAGGACTAGCGGTGTGGAGGGCGAGCAGTACTTC. It encodes CATGRTSGVEGEQYF.